This T cell receptor beta chain was sequenced in a study of CD8+ T cells in alopecia areata. Study background: Treated patients took oral tofacitinib at 5 to 10 mg twice daily.

cDNA serving as the sequencing template came from extracted, reverse transcribed RNA. The method was immunoSEQ multiplex PCR; TCRdb's version includes in-frame clones alone and lacks a portion of them. The table lists 150,000 to 200,000 clones, about 60% of them singletons, with around 13% in the top ten. Study results and caveats: Clonality exceeded that of normal scalp in lesional scalp, most notably in alopecia totalis/universalis. Among the top 100, expanded CD8+ clones, as well as scalp clonality, were significantly decreased by tofacitinib.

This clone was observed a handful of times. Antigen unknown. The germline CDR1 and CDR2 sequences are SQVTM and ANQGSEA. V lost 6 bases to trimming and J lost 4 bases, with 19 bases between them. The CDR3 extends over 14 amino acids. Treatment here: oral pan-JAK inhibitor, 5-10 mg twice daily. This TCR came from a human donor with alopecia areata. The chain links TRBV29-1 to TRBJ2-7; maybe TRBD1 (5 bases). Specimen: CD8+ T cells sorted from blood, collected at week 24, from a patient treated with tofacitinib. CDR3 sequence reads: CSVGVLQGGYEQYF. In DNA, the CDR3 is TGCAGCGTAGGGGTGCTCCAGGGTGGTTACGAGCAGTACTTC.